Here is one T cell receptor (beta chain) with its context. V lost 0 bases, J lost 3 bases, and 5 bases stayed unmatched. The CDR3 has 16 amino acids. Germline lookup yields CDR1 MGHRA and CDR2 YSYEKL. The table came from immunoSEQ multiplex PCR; TCRdb's copy has only in-frame clones and leaves some out. The sample holds under 250,000 clones; 86% are singletons and the top ten take roughly 5.8%. The data are from a study of blood T cell repertoires in COVID-19. The sequence came from a man in his sixties with acute or convalescent COVID-19. The gene calls are TRBV4-1 and TRBJ2-1; 7 bases are a match to TRBD1. The sequencing sample was made of peripheral blood. The chain's CDR3 is CASSQDRDSHYNEQFF. The CDR3 DNA reads as TGCGCCAGCAGCCAAGACCGGGACAGCCACTACAATGAGCAGTTCTTC.